One sample yielded the 18 T cell receptor beta chains listed below, sequenced in a study of T-cell reconstitution after alpha-beta-depleted transplantation in children. Unique molecular identifiers featured in how the TCRbeta library was prepared. TCRdb re-called the PCR reads through MiXCR, storing one row per CDR3 protein. The profile covers 450,000 to 600,000 distinct CDR3 sequences, with 10% to 15% appearing a single time and 2% to 2.5% taken by the ten largest. Sample: PBMCs, mostly from graft donor cells, taken 360 days after TCRalphabeta/CD19-depleted stem cell transplant. Every receptor here comes from a male patient aged 5 to 17 who had a stem cell transplant for acute myeloid leukemia, so the T cells may come from the graft donor.

The chain has TRBV28 and TRBJ1-1, with D possibly matching TRBD1 (5 bases). The germline V and J ends were trimmed by 5 bases and 3 bases, with 19 bases remaining between them. The CDR3 is made up of 16 amino acids. Germline loops: CDR1 MDHEN, CDR2 SYDVKM. This CDR3 is CASSPWDWKEDTEAFF. The CDR3 nucleotides read TGTGCCAGCAGTCCCTGGGACTGGAAGGAGGACACTGAAGCTTTCTTT.

There are a few counts of this clonotype. The V gene is TRBV12-3 or TRBV12-4, the J gene TRBJ2-7; no clear D gene. The CDR3 has 14 amino acids. V shed 5 bases and J shed 6 bases, with 17 bases lying between them. CDR3 DNA sequence: TGTGCCAGCAGTCCCCTGGTTGCGCTAGGCGAGCAGTACTTC. This encodes CASSPLVALGEQYF.

This chain connects TRBV12-3 or TRBV12-4 to TRBJ2-2; D is possibly TRBD1 (6 bases). V lost 7 bases and J lost 5, with 14 bases in between. This CDR3 is 14 amino acids long. This CDR3 reads CASTSGQGTGELFF. The CDR3 region has the DNA TGTGCCAGCACCTCTGGTCAGGGGACCGGGGAGCTGTTTTTT.

J is TRBJ2-1 and V is TRBV25-1, with a tentative D call TRBD1 (5 bases). V gave up 7 bases and J gave up 7 bases, with 14 bases separating them. The CDR3 totals 13 residues. The germline V gene has CDR1 MGHDK and CDR2 SYGVNS. This CDR3 reads CASKGRVGNEQFF. CDR3 coding DNA: TGTGCCAGCAAAGGCAGGGTGGGAAATGAGCAGTTCTTC.

This clonotype appeared a few times. The chain employs TRBV20-1 and TRBJ2-1; 13 bases line up with TRBD2. Germline-derived CDR1 and CDR2 are DFQATT and SNEGSKA (reference sequence). This CDR3 comprises 16 residues. With V trimmed by 5 bases and J by 6 bases, 10 bases remained unmatched. The CDR3 DNA follows: TGCAGTGCTTATCCCGGACTAGCGGGAGTCATCAATGAGCAGTTCTTC. Amino acid sequence: CSAYPGLAGVINEQFF.

CDR3 nucleotide sequence: TGCGCCAGCAGCATTCTAGCGGGAGGGCCCTCCTACGAGCAGTACTTC. It is translated as CASSILAGGPSYEQYF. This chain joins TRBV5-1 and TRBJ2-7; TRBD2 agrees at 12 bases. The CDR3 totals 16 residues. Looked up from germline, CDR1 is SGHRS and CDR2 is YFSETQ. Losses at the gene ends were 4 bases for V and 0 bases for J; bases not matched to a gene: 5.

The rearrangement uses TRBV28 and TRBJ2-3, with 11 bases identical to TRBD2. The germline V gene encodes CDR1 MDHEN and CDR2 SYDVKM. V lost 3 bases, J lost 3 bases, and 2 bases stayed unmatched. This CDR3 has 15 amino acids. CDR3 loop: CASSLTSGVTDTQYF. CDR3 nucleotides: TGTGCCAGCAGTTTGACTAGCGGGGTGACAGATACGCAGTATTTT. The complete variable domain, with remaining parts taken from reference TRBV28 and TRBJ2-3, reads DVKVTQSSRYLVKRTGEKVFLECVQDMDHENMFWYRQDPGLGLRLIYFSYDVKMKEKGDIPEGYSVSREKKERFSLILESASTNQTSMYLCASSLTSGVTDTQYFGPGTRLTVL.

The chain couples TRBV20-1 to TRBJ2-4, with 10 bases matching TRBD2. The germline gives CDR1 DFQATT, CDR2 SNEGSKA (reference sequence). The CDR3 is made up of 15 amino acids. V shed 5 bases and J 5 bases; nucleotides not matched to a gene: 9. In nucleotides, the CDR3 is TGCAGTGCTGCTTTAGCGGGAGGCAACCAAAACATTCAGTACTTC. As protein: CSAALAGGNQNIQYF.

The V gene is TRBV5-1, the J gene TRBJ2-5; D remains unclear. This CDR3 has 16 residues. Per germline, CDR1 SGHRS and CDR2 YFSETQ. V was pared by 1 base and J by 5 bases, with 18 bases between. Here the CDR3 reads CASSLFLSRTEETQYF. In nucleotides, the CDR3 is TGCGCCAGCAGCTTGTTCCTCTCTAGAACCGAGGAGACCCAGTACTTC.

This clonotype was seen a few times. CDR3 in amino acids: CSARTSGRGTDTQYF. DNA for the CDR3: TGCAGTGCTCGAACTAGCGGGAGAGGGACAGATACGCAGTATTTT. The chain has TRBV20-1 and TRBJ2-3; 11 bases are a match to TRBD2. Looked up from germline, CDR1 is DFQATT and CDR2 is SNEGSKA (reference sequence). The CDR3 length is 15 residues. Germline trimming cut 5 bases from V and 3 bases from J; bases unmatched to any gene: 7.

V and J are TRBV5-6 and TRBJ2-3; D may correspond to TRBD1 or TRBD2 (6 bases each). The germline gives CDR1 SGHDT, CDR2 YYEEEE. The CDR3 is 15 residues long. The ends were cut back, 5 bases at V and 6 bases at J, with 19 bases in the middle. The chain's CDR3 is CASRLGGGGEDTQYF. DNA of the CDR3: TGTGCCAGCAGACTCGGTGGAGGGGGAGAGGATACGCAGTATTTT.

The V gene is TRBV19, the J gene TRBJ1-4; no clear D gene. Trimming cost V 6 bases and J 6 bases, with 17 bases left between them. The germline V gene encodes CDR1 LNHDA and CDR2 SQIVND (reference sequence). This CDR3 region has 15 residues. CDR3 region: CASRGGGFSHEKLFF. CDR3 in DNA: TGTGCCAGTAGAGGTGGTGGATTCTCCCATGAAAAACTGTTTTTT.

This clonotype showed up many times. This sequence joins TRBV27 and TRBJ2-7; the match to TRBD2 covers 7 bases. This CDR3 is 15 amino acids long. Trimming cost V 6 bases and J 2 bases; bases outside gene matches: 10. Germline CDR1 MNHEY, CDR2 SMNVEV (reference sequence). CDR3 nucleotide sequence: TGTGCCAGCAGCCTGCGACTAGCCCGTACCTACGAGCAGTACTTC. Protein product: CASSLRLARTYEQYF.

This clonotype was found a few times. The rearrangement uses TRBV20-1 and TRBJ1-5; no clear D. The CDR3 totals 15 residues. CDR1 is DFQATT and CDR2 is SNEGSKA in the germline V gene (reference sequence). Trimming removed 0 bases at V and 4 bases at J, with 13 bases between. CDR3 DNA sequence: TGCAGTGCTAGAGATTGGCTAGGAGGAAATCAGCCCCAGCATTTT. This sequence encodes CSARDWLGGNQPQHF.

The chain uses TRBV7-2 and TRBJ1-2; a weak D match, TRBD1 (6 bases). V was clipped by 2 bases and J by 5 bases, with 12 bases between them. The CDR3 is 14 residues long. CDR1 and CDR2 (germline): SGHTA, FQGNSA. The CDR3 protein is CASSLQTGAYGYTF. The CDR3 DNA reads as TGTGCCAGCAGCTTACAGACAGGAGCATATGGCTACACCTTC.

This clonotype was found many times. The V call is TRBV9, the J call TRBJ2-7; 9 bases are shared with TRBD2. With V trimmed by 3 bases and J by 4 bases, 11 bases remained unmatched. From germline, CDR1 is SGDLS and CDR2 YYNGEE. This CDR3 spans 16 amino acids. The CDR3 loop is CASSAALAGGFYEQYF. The CDR3 nucleotides are TGTGCCAGCAGCGCCGCTTTGGCGGGAGGGTTTTACGAGCAGTACTTC.

This clonotype turned up a few times. The chain's CDR3 is CASSRTSGWEGNEQFF. CDR3 nucleotides: TGTGCCAGTAGTAGGACTAGCGGATGGGAGGGCAATGAGCAGTTCTTC. The chain joins TRBV19 to TRBJ2-1; 10 bases fit TRBD2. Germline values: CDR1 LNHDA, CDR2 SQIVND (reference sequence). V lost 4 bases and J lost 6; bases outside the gene matches: 9. This CDR3 is 16 amino acids long.

V gene TRBV6-1 combines with J gene TRBJ2-3; 10 nucleotides align to TRBD1. V trimming: 6 bases; J trimming: 0 bases; junction bases outside the gene matches: 6. The CDR3 covers 16 residues. Germline lookup yields CDR1 MNHNS and CDR2 SASEGT. In DNA form, the CDR3 reads TGTGCCAGCAGCGGGACAGGGGTCGTTAGCACAGATACGCAGTATTTT. Protein sequence: CASSGTGVVSTDTQYF.